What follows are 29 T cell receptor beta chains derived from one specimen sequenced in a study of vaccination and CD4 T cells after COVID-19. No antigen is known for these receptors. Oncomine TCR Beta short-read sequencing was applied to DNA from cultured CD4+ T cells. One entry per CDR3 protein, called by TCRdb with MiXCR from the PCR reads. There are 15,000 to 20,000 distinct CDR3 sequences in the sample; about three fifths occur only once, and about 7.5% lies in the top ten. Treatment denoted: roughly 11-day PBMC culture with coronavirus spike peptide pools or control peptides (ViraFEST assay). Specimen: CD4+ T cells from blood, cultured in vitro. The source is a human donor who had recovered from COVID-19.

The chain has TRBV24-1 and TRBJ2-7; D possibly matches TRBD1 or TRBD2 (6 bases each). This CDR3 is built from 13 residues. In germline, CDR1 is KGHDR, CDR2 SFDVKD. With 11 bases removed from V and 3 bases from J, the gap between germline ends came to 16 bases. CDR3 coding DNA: TGTGCCATCGCGGGACAAGAGAGCTACGAGCAGTACTTC. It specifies CAIAGQESYEQYF.

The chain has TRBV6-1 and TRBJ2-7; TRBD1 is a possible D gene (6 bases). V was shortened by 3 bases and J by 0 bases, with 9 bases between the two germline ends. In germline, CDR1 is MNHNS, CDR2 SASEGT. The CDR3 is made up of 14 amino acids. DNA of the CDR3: TGTGCCAGCAGTGATGACAGGTCCTCCTACGAGCAGTACTTC. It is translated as CASSDDRSSYEQYF.

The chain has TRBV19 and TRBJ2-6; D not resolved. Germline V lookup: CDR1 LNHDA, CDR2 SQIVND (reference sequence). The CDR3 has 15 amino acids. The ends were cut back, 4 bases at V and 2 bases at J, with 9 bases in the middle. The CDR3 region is CASSTVSAGANVLTF. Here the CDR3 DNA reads TGTGCCAGTAGTACGGTATCCGCTGGGGCCAACGTCCTGACTTTC.

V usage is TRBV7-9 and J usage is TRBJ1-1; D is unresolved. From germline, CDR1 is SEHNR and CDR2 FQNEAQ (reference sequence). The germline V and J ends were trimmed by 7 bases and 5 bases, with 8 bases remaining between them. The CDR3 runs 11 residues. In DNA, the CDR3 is TGTGCCAGCATAAAGGATACTGAAGCTTTCTTT. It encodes CASIKDTEAFF.

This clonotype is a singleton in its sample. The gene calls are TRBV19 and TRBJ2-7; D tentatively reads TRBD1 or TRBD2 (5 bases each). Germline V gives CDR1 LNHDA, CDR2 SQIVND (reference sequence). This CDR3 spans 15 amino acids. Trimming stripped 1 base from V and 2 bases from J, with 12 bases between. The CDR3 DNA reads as TGTGCCAGTAGTATAGGGGGGAGCAGGACCTACGAGCAGTACTTC. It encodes CASSIGGSRTYEQYF.

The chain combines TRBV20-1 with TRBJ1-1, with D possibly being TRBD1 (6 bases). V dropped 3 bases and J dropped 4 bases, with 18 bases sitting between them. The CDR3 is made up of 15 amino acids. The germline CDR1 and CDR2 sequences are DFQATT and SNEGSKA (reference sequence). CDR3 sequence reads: CSASDPRQGSTEAFF. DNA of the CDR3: TGCAGTGCTAGTGATCCGCGGCAGGGGAGCACTGAAGCTTTCTTT.

The CDR3 loop is CASSLDGTGLSTDTQYF. The DNA of the CDR3 is TGCGCCAGCAGCTTGGACGGGACAGGATTGTCCACAGATACGCAGTATTTT. The J gene is TRBJ2-3, the V gene TRBV5-1; the match to TRBD1 covers 8 bases. With V trimmed by 0 bases and J by 2 bases, 8 bases remained unmatched. Germline values: CDR1 SGHRS, CDR2 YFSETQ. This CDR3 comprises 17 residues.

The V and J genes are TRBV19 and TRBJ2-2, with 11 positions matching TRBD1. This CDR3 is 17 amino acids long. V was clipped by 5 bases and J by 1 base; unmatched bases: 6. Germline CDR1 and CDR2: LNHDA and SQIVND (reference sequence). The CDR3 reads CASSFGTGGLNTGELFF. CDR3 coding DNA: TGTGCCAGTAGTTTCGGGACAGGGGGTTTGAACACCGGGGAGCTGTTTTTT.

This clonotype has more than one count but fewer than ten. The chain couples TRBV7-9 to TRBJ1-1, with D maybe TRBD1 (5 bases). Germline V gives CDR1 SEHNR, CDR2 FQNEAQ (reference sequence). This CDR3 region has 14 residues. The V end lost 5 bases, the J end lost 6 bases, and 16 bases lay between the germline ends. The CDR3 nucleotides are TGTGCCAGCAGCGGATATGGGGGGTCGGCTGAAGCTTTCTTT. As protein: CASSGYGGSAEAFF.

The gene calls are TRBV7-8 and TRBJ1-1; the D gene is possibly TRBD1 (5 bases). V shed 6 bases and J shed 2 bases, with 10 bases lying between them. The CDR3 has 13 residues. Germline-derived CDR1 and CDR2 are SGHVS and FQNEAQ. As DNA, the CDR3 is TGTGCCAGCAGGCAGGGCTTCAACACTGAAGCTTTCTTT. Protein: CASRQGFNTEAFF. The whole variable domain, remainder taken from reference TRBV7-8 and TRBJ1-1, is GAGVSQSPRYKVAKRGQDVALRCDPISGHVSLFWYQQALGQGPEFLTYFQNEAQLDKSGLPSDRFFAERPEGSVSTLKIQRTQQEDSAVYLCASRQGFNTEAFFGQGTRLTVV.

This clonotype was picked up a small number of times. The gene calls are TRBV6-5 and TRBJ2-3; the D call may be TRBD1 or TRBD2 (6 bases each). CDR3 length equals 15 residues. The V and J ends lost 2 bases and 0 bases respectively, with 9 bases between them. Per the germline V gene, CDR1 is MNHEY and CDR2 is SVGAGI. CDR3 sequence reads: CASSYRGRSTDTQYF. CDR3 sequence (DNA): TGTGCCAGCAGTTACAGGGGGAGGAGCACAGATACGCAGTATTTT.

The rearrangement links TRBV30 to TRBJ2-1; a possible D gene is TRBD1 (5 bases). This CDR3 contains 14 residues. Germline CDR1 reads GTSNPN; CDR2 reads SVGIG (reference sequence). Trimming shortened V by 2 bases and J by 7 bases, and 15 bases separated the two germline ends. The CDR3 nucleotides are TGTGCCTGGAGTATACAGGTGGTTTCGAATGAGCAGTTCTTC. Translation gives CAWSIQVVSNEQFF.

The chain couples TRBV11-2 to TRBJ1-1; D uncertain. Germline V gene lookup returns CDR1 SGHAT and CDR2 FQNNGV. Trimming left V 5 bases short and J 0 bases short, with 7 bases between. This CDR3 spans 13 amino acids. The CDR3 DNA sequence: TGTGCCAGCAGCCCGTCCCTGAACACTGAAGCTTTCTTT. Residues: CASSPSLNTEAFF.

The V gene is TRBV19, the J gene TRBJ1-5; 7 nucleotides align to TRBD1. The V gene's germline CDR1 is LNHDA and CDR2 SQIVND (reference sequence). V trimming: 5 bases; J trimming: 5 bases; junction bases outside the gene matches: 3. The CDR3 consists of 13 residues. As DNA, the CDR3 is TGTGCCAGTAGTGACCAGGGGGATCAGCCCCAGCATTTT. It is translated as CASSDQGDQPQHF.

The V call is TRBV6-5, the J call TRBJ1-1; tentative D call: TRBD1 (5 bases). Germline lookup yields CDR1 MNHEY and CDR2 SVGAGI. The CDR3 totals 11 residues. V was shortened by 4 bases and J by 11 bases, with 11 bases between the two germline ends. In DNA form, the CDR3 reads TGTGCCAGCAGTTGGAGGGGAAGGGCTTTCTTT. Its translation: CASSWRGRAFF.

CDR3 in DNA: TGTGCCAGTATGAGGCGGAGCCCAGCGGGGACCCAGTACTTC. Translation gives CASMRRSPAGTQYF. The rearrangement links TRBV19 to TRBJ2-5, with a possible D match to TRBD2 (6 bases). Germline CDR1 is LNHDA and CDR2 is SQIVND (reference sequence). CDR3 length: 14 residues. With 7 bases removed from V and 7 bases from J, the gap between germline ends came to 19 bases. Using reference TRBV19 and TRBJ2-5 for the parts outside the CDR3, the full variable domain is DGGITQSPKYLFRKEGQNVTLSCEQNLNHDAMYWYRQDPGQGLRLIYYSQIVNDFQKGDIAEGYSVSREKKESFPLTVTSAQKNPTAFYLCASMRRSPAGTQYFGPGTRLLVL.

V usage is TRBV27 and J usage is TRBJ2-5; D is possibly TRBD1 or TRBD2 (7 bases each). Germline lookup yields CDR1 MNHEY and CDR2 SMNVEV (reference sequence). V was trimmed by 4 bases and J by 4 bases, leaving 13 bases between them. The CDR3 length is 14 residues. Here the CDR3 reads CASSSGRGRETQYF. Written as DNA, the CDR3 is TGTGCCAGCAGTTCTGGGAGGGGGCGAGAGACCCAGTACTTC.

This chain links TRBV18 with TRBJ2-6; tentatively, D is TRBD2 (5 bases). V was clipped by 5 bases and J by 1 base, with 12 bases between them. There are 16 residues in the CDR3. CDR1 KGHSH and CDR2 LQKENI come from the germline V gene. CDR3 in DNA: TGTGCCAGCTCATCCTCCGGGGTATCTGGGGCCAACGTCCTGACTTTC. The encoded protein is CASSSSGVSGANVLTF.

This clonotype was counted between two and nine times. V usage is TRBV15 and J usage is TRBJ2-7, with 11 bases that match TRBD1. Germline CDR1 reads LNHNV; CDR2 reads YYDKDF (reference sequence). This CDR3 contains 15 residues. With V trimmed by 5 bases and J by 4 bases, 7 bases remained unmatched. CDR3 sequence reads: CATSGPGQGGYEQYF. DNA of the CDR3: TGTGCCACCAGCGGACCGGGACAGGGGGGTTACGAGCAGTACTTC.

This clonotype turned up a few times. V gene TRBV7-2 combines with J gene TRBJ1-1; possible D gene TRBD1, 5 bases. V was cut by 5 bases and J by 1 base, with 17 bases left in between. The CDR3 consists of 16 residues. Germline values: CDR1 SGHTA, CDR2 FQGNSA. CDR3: CASSPPRGQGNTEAFF. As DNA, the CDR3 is TGTGCCAGCAGCCCCCCTAGGGGCCAGGGGAACACTGAAGCTTTCTTT.

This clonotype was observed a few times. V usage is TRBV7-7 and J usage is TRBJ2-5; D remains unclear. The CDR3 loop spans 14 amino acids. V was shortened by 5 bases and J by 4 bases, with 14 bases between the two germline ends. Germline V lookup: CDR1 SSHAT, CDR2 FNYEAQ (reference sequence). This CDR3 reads CASSGSGRGETQYF. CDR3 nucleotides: TGTGCCAGCAGCGGTTCCGGCAGAGGAGAGACCCAGTACTTC.

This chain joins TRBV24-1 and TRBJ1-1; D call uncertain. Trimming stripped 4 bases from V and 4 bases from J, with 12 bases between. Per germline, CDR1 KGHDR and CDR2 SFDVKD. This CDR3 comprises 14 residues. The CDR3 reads CATSENGRTTEAFF. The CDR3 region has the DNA TGTGCCACCAGTGAAAACGGCCGAACCACTGAAGCTTTCTTT.

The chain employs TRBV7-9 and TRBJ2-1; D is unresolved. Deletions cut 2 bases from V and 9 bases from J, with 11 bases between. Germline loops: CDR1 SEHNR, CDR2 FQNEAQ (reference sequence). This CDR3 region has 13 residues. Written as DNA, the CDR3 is TGTGCCAGCAGCTTACAGGATGGCGGTGAGCAGTTCTTC. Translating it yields CASSLQDGGEQFF. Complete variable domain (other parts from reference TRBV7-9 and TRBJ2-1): DTGVSQNPRHKITKRGQNVTFRCDPISEHNRLYWYRQTLGQGPEFLTYFQNEAQLEKSRLLSDRFSAERPKGSFSTLEIQRTEQGDSAMYLCASSLQDGGEQFFGPGTRLTVL.

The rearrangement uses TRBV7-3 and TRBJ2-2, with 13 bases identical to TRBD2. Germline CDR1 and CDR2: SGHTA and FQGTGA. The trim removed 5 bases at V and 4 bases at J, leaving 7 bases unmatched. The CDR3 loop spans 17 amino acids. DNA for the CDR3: TGTGCCAGCAGCCCCCAACTAGCGGGAGGGGTCACCGGGGAGCTGTTTTTT. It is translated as CASSPQLAGGVTGELFF.

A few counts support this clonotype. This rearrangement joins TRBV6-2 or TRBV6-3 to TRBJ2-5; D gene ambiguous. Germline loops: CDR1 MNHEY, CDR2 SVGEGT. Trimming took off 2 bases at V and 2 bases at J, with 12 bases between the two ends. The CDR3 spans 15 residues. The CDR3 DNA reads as TGTGCCAGCAGTTACCAGGCCTCGAATCAAGAGACCCAGTACTTC. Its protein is CASSYQASNQETQYF.

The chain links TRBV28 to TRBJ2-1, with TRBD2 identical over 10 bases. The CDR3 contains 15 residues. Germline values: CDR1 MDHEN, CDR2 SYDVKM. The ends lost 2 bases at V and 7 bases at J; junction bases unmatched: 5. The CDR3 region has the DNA TGTGCCAGCAGTTTAAGCGGGAGGGCCAGGAATGAGCAGTTCTTC. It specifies CASSLSGRARNEQFF. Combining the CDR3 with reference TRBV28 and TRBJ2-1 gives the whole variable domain DVKVTQSSRYLVKRTGEKVFLECVQDMDHENMFWYRQDPGLGLRLIYFSYDVKMKEKGDIPEGYSVSREKKERFSLILESASTNQTSMYLCASSLSGRARNEQFFGPGTRLTVL.

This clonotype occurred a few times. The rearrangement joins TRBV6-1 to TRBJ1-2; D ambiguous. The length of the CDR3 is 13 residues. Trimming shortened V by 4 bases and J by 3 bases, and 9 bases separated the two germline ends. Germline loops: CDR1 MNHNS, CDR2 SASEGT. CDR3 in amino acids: CASSGDWYYGYTF. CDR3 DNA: TGTGCCAGCAGTGGAGACTGGTACTATGGCTACACCTTC.

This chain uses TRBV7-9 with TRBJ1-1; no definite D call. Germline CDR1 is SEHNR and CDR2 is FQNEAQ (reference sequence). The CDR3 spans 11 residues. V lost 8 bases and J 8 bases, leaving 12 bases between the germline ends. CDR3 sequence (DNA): TGTGCCAGCCGGCGGGCACGGGAAGCTTTCTTT. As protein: CASRRAREAFF. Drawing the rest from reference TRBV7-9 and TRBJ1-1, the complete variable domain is DTGVSQNPRHKITKRGQNVTFRCDPISEHNRLYWYRQTLGQGPEFLTYFQNEAQLEKSRLLSDRFSAERPKGSFSTLEIQRTEQGDSAMYLCASRRAREAFFGQGTRLTVV.

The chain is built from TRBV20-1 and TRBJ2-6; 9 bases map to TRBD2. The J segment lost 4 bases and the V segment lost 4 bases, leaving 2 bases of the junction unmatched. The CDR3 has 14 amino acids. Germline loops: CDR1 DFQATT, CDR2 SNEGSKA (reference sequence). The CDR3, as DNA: TGCAGTGCTAAGCGGGGGGCCGGGGCCAACGTCCTGACTTTC. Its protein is CSAKRGAGANVLTF.